Below, one T cell receptor (beta chain) is given with its context. No antigen is known for it. This entry belongs to a study of OX40 agonist ivuxolimab in advanced cancers. Study in general: The dose-escalation cohort had hepatocellular carcinoma, melanoma, renal cell or head and neck cancer.

Study-wide results and limits: At doses 0.1 to 3.0 mg/kg, CD4+ and CD8+ clones expanded. On average, a greater number of expanded clones characterised CD8+ T cells relative to CD4+. Clonal expansion was among the lowest in partial responders at 0.1-3.0 mg/kg, especially CD8+.

With 7 bases clipped from V and 10 bases from J, the junction kept 20 bases outside the gene matches. The CDR3 is 17 residues long. Germline V gene data show CDR1 as SNHLY and CDR2 as FYNNEI. The method was immunoSEQ multiplex PCR; TCRdb's version includes in-frame clones alone and lacks a portion of them. The table lists tens of thousands of clones, around 81% of them singletons. This chain joins TRBV2 and TRBJ1-2; 11 nucleotides align to TRBD1. This receptor was identified in an adult with an advanced solid tumor such as melanoma, head and neck, liver or kidney cancer. This specimen was CD4+ or CD8+ T cells sorted from blood, taken in a trial of the OX40 agonist ivuxolimab. Here the CDR3 reads CASTPGGQGAVGKNYTF. The CDR3 nucleotides read TGTGCCAGCACCCCGGGTGGACAGGGGGCGGTTGGGAAGAACTACACCTTC.